This T cell receptor (beta chain) was observed in a study of CD8+CD57+ T cells in acquired aplastic anemia. For the study at large: Each DNA sample taken from sorted CD4+ and CD8+ cells came to approximately 3.2 ug on average.

The CDR3 runs 13 residues. V was pared by 10 bases and J by 13 bases, with 25 bases between. Germline assignment: CDR1 MDHEN and CDR2 SYDVKM. This clonotype was observed a few times. Investigators profiled TCR beta VDJ and CDR3 from genomic DNA template. TCRdb used MiXCR to reprocess the reads, holding one entry per CDR3 protein. The sample includes approximately 220,000 distinct CDR3 sequences, over 40% seen only once; the top ten take just under 20%. Whoever was chosen for sequencing had shown CD8+CD57+ cell expansion by flow cytometry. Untreated patients provided the blood samples, with no therapy given before sampling.

The chain recombines TRBV28 with TRBJ1-1; D gene ambiguous. The clonotype comes from a human donor with aplastic anemia. Sequencing input: sorted CD4+, CD8+, or CD8+CD57+ T cells (not recorded which) from PBMCs. CDR3 region: CATGVASGLSYFF. In nucleotides, the CDR3 is TGTGCCACCGGAGTAGCTTCAGGTTTGAGCTATTTCTTT.